The clone carrying this T cell receptor (beta chain) occurred a few times. Its matching antigen is unknown. This record comes from a study of identical twins. The V end was cut by 2 bases, the J end by 2 bases, with 11 bases between. This CDR3 comprises 15 residues. In germline, CDR1 is SGHDN, CDR2 FVKESK. General observations from the study: A partial confounding effect on zero-insertion analyses could come from invariant MAIT and iNKT cells.

TCRdb analysed the 5' RACE reads with MiXCR anew, one entry per CDR3 protein. The data hold under 400,000 distinct CDR3 sequences, with roughly 9% observed a single time. This chain joins TRBV14 and TRBJ2-3; D is unresolved. The sequencing sample was made of naive T cells sorted from blood. This sequence originates from a woman between 45 and 65 years old in good health. The CDR3 loop reads CASSQRISSTDTQYF. CDR3 coding DNA: TGTGCCAGCAGCCAAAGAATCAGTTCCACAGATACGCAGTATTTT.